This entry features one T cell receptor (beta chain) sequence. This specimen belongs to a study of blood T cell repertoires in COVID-19. Across the whole study: Donors in Cohort 3 counted as recovered after two negative PCRs, clearance, or symptom resolution. Samples came from the United States, Italy and Spain, spanning acute and convalescent COVID-19.

Under the authors' procedure: Nucleated cell counts were estimated from reference gene primer amplification. Assay: immunoSEQ multiplex PCR; the TCRdb copy retains only in-frame clones and omits some. The V and J calls and clone size were taken over from that table, and D and trimming were inferred from the DNA. The top ten clones hold roughly 20% of a sample with about 170,000 clones, around 79% of them seen once. V was shortened by 3 bases and J by 2 bases, with 16 bases between the two germline ends. Germline CDR1 reads LNHDA; CDR2 reads SQIVND (reference sequence). The CDR3 has 16 residues. The V gene is TRBV19, the J gene TRBJ1-1; D gene ambiguous. Sequences were obtained from PBMCs or T cells enriched from blood (not recorded which). The TCR originated in an older woman in a cohort exposed to, infected with or recovered from COVID-19 (not recorded which). The CDR3 is CASSIYGLAGNTEAFF. CDR3 DNA: TGTGCCAGTAGTATTTACGGGTTGGCTGGTAACACTGAAGCTTTCTTT.